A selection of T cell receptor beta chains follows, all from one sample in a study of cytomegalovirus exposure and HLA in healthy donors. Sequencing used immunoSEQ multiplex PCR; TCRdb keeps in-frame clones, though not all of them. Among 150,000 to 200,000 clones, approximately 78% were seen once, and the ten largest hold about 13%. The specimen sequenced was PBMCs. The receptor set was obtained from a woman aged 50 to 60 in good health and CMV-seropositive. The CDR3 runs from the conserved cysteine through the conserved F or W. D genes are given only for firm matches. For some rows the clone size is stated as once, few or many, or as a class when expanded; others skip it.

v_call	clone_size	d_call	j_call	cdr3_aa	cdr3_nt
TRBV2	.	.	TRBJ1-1	CASSKQEQTEAFF	TGTGCCAGCAGTAAACAGGAGCAAACTGAAGCTTTCTTT
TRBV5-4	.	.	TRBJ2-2	CASSLVQGGTGELFF	TGTGCCAGCAGCTTGGTACAGGGCGGCACCGGGGAGCTGTTTTTT
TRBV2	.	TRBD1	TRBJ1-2	CASSVRQGALGGYTF	TGTGCCAGCAGTGTTCGACAGGGGGCGTTGGGTGGCTACACCTTC
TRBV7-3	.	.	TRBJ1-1	CASSYDSYTEAFF	TGTGCCAGCAGCTACGACAGTTACACTGAAGCTTTCTTT
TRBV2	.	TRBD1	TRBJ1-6	CASSAGTGSSPLHF	TGTGCCAGCAGTGCCGGGACAGGCAGTTCACCCCTCCACTTT
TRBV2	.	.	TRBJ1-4	CASSERGVGEKLFF	TGTGCCAGCAGTGAACGCGGGGTTGGGGAAAAACTGTTTTTT
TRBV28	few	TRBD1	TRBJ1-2	CASSPLTGNYGYTF	TGTGCCAGCAGTCCGCTGACAGGGAACTATGGCTACACCTTC
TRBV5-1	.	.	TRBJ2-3	CASSAGFGQGADTQYF	TGCGCCAGCTCCGCCGGTTTTGGCCAGGGTGCCGATACGCAGTATTTT
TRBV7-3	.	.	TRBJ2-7	CASSLTRYEQYF	TGTGCCAGCAGCTTAACCCGCTACGAGCAGTACTTC
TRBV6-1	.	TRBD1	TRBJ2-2	CASSSGTANTGELFF	TGTGCCAGCAGTTCCGGGACAGCGAACACCGGGGAGCTGTTTTTT
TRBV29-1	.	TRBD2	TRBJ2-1	CSGGSGAISYNEQFF	TGCAGCGGGGGTAGCGGGGCCATCTCCTACAATGAGCAGTTCTTC
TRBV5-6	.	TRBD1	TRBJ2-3	CASSLDGTGTQYF	TGTGCCAGCAGCTTGGATGGGACAGGTACGCAGTATTTT
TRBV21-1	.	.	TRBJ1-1	CASSNLAFF	TGTGCCAGCAGCAACTTGGCTTTCTTT
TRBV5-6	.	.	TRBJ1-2	CASSLSPGRLVDGYTF	TGTGCCAGCAGCTTGTCTCCAGGGAGGTTAGTTGATGGCTACACCTTC
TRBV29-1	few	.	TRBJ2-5	CSVGGQGRGETQYF	TGCAGCGTCGGGGGGCAGGGGAGGGGAGAGACCCAGTACTTC
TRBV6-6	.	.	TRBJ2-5	CASNDPQGFGQYF	TGTGCCAGCAACGACCCACAGGGTTTTGGGCAGTACTTC
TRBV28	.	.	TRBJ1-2	CASSLAGYGYTF	TGTGCCAGCAGTTTAGCAGGGTATGGCTACACCTTC
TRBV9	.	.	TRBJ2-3	CASSVDPQGGGTQYF	TGTGCCAGCAGCGTAGACCCCCAGGGAGGGGGTACGCAGTATTTT
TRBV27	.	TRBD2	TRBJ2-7	CASSLFYPSGGNDEQYF	TGTGCCAGCAGTTTATTTTATCCTAGCGGGGGAAATGACGAGCAGTACTTC
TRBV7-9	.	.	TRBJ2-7	CAPTRRKKSYEQYF	TGTGCCCCGACGAGGAGGAAGAAATCCTACGAGCAGTACTTC
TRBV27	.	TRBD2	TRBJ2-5	CASRAGLAGAWETQYF	TGTGCCAGCAGGGCTGGACTAGCGGGAGCGTGGGAGACCCAGTACTTC
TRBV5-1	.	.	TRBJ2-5	CASSLAGVETQYF	TGCGCCAGCAGCTTGGCCGGGGTCGAGACCCAGTACTTC
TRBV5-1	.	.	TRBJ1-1	CASSSDRYGTEAFF	TGCGCCAGCAGCTCCGACAGGTATGGCACTGAAGCTTTCTTT
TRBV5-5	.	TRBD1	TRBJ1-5	CASRPTGGSNQPQHF	TGTGCCAGCAGACCGACAGGGGGGAGCAATCAGCCCCAGCATTTT
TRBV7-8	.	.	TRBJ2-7	CASSARQANYEQYF	TGTGCCAGCAGCGCTCGACAGGCTAACTACGAGCAGTACTTC
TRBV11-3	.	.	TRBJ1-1	CASSFGQGSTEAFF	TGTGCCAGCAGCTTCGGGCAGGGGAGCACTGAAGCTTTCTTT
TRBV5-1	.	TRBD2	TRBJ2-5	CASSFGLAGKLETQYF	TGCGCCAGCAGTTTTGGACTAGCGGGGAAATTAGAGACCCAGTACTTC
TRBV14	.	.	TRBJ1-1	CASSQDWGKGEAFF	TGTGCCAGCAGCCAAGATTGGGGGAAGGGGGAGGCTTTCTTT
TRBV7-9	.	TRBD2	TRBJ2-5	CASSASGRGGQETQYF	TGTGCCAGCAGCGCCTCCGGGCGGGGGGGCCAAGAGACCCAGTACTTC
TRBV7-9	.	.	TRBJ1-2	CASSLPGAAYGYTF	TGTGCCAGCAGCCTGCCTGGGGCAGCTTATGGCTACACCTTC
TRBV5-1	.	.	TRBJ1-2	CATSGTLGNYGYTF	TGCGCCACATCGGGGACACTAGGAAACTATGGCTACACCTTC
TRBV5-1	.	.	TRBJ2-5	CASSLVSAREETQYF	TGCGCCAGCAGCTTGGTCAGTGCCCGGGAGGAGACCCAGTACTTC
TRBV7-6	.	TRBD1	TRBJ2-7	CASGQGGSYEQYF	TGTGCCAGCGGACAGGGGGGGTCCTACGAGCAGTACTTC
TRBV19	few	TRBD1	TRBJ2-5	CASSPDRVPETQYF	TGTGCCAGTAGCCCCGACAGGGTTCCAGAGACCCAGTACTTC
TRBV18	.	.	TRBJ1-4	CASSLRNEKLFF	TGTGCCAGCTCCCTGCGGAATGAAAAACTGTTTTTT
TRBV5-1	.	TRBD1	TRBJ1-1	CASSLQGGAEAFF	TGCGCCAGCAGCTTACAGGGGGGGGCTGAAGCTTTCTTT
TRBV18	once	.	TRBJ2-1	CASSPLPRLDSYNEQFF	TGTGCCAGCTCACCCCTTCCCCGACTAGACTCCTACAATGAGCAGTTCTTC
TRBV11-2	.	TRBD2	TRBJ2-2	CASSLGGSNTGELFF	TGTGCCAGCAGCTTGGGGGGGTCGAACACCGGGGAGCTGTTTTTT
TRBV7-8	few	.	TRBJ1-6	CASSLARAGVGSPLHF	TGTGCCAGCAGCTTAGCGCGGGCAGGAGTCGGCTCACCCCTCCACTTT
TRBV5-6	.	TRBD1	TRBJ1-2	CASSLRSTGGKSYTF	TGTGCCAGCAGCTTGCGGTCTACAGGGGGTAAAAGCTACACCTTC
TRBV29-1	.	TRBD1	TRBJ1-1	CSVSGGTEAFF	TGCAGCGTTTCAGGGGGCACTGAAGCTTTCTTT
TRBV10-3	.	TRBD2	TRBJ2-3	CAISESERDYFTDTQYF	TGTGCCATCAGTGAGTCCGAGCGGGACTACTTCACAGATACGCAGTATTTT
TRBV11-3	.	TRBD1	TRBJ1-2	CASSSRPTGGFPYGYTF	TGTGCCAGCAGCTCTAGACCGACAGGGGGCTTCCCCTATGGCTACACCTTC
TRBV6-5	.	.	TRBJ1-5	CASSGQDNSNQPQHF	TGTGCCAGCAGTGGGCAGGACAATAGCAATCAGCCCCAGCATTTT
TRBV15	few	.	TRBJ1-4	CATSRAVTEKLFF	TGTGCCACCAGCAGAGCGGTCACCGAAAAACTGTTTTTT
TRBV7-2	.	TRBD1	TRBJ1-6	CASRVGQDRNSPLHF	TGTGCCAGCAGAGTAGGACAGGATCGGAACTCACCCCTCCACTTT
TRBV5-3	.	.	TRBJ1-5	CARSPTDRKHEQPQHF	TGTGCCAGAAGCCCAACAGATAGAAAACACGAGCAGCCCCAGCATTTT
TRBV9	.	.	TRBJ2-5	CASSLDMWQETQYF	TGTGCCAGCAGCTTGGACATGTGGCAAGAGACCCAGTACTTC
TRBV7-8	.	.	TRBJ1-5	CASSFGTNGNQPQHF	TGTGCCAGCAGCTTTGGTACTAATGGCAATCAGCCCCAGCATTTT